This T cell receptor beta chain is drawn from a study of T-cell memory formation after mild COVID-19. Study-level findings and limits: Day 15 to 85 contractors were CD4/CD8 balanced; later expanders leaned CD4+. Chiefly within CM and EM were the contracting CD4+ clones; CD8+ ones were within EMRA. Certain responding clones were present in pre-infection memory, suggesting participation of cross-reactive memory.

This clonotype was found a few times. The antigen is not known. Sample barcodes and UMIs were carried by the TCR alpha and TCR beta cDNA libraries that 5'RACE generated with constant-segment primers. TCRdb independently ran MiXCR on the 5' RACE reads; one entry per CDR3 protein. The sample consists of 150,000 to 200,000 distinct CDR3 sequences, around 10% of them appearing once. This CDR3 spans 14 amino acids. Per the germline V gene, CDR1 is SGHTA and CDR2 is FQGNSA. Trimming cost V 3 bases and J 0 bases, with 9 bases left between them. J is TRBJ2-7 and V is TRBV7-2, with no clear D. Sequencing was done on a sample of PBMCs or a T cell subset sorted from them (not recorded which). This TCR was sampled from a man aged 18 to 29 who had mild COVID-19 (a few samples of this study predate the infection). Cell type and time point are not known. The CDR3 DNA reads as TGTGCCAGCAGCTTTAAGGACGGCTCCTACGAGCAGTACTTC. Translated, it gives CASSFKDGSYEQYF.